This TCR beta chain was documented in a study of blood T cell repertoires in COVID-19. As for the study in general: Samples taken during acute and convalescent COVID-19 were collected in the United States, Italy and Spain. Sample material is recorded as cDNA or gDNA derived from T cells, B-cell-depleted T cells, or PBMCs.

Generated by immunoSEQ multiplex PCR, the TCRdb table keeps only in-frame clones and is missing some. Among about 87,000 clones listed, roughly 83% were seen once. The origin of this receptor is a human donor in a cohort sampled during active COVID-19. The sample consisted of peripheral blood.

The CDR3 nucleotides read TGTGCCAGCAGTCCTGGACAGGTGGAGGAGACCCAGTACTTC. Its protein is CASSPGQVEETQYF. The chain links TRBV5-4 to TRBJ2-5, with 7 bases that match TRBD1. CDR1 and CDR2 from the germline V gene are SGHNT and YYREEE (reference sequence). This CDR3 contains 14 residues. V dropped 5 bases and J dropped 5; count of bases not matched to a gene: 9.